The sequence of this T cell receptor (beta chain) was determined in a study of T cell clonotyping in hematopoietic cell transplantation. Findings and caveats of the study: Without cell sorting, CD4 versus CD8 contributions remain unresolved. Pathologically expanded recipient clonotypes increased progressively from day 30 to day 180 as diversity fell.

Worth noting for this clone: Its antigen is unidentified.

V shed 4 bases and J shed 7 bases, with 17 bases lying between them. Germline V gene lookup returns CDR1 SGHRS and CDR2 YFSETQ. CDR3 size: 14 residues. Produced via immunoSEQ multiplex PCR; TCRdb's table is partial and in-frame only. The sample includes approximately 30,000 clones, around 95% seen only once; the top ten take 1.1% to 1.5%. Sample: peripheral blood mononuclear cells. The receptor was isolated from a man aged 50-59 years in good health. Some clones in this sample may be carry-over from other donors' samples. V gene TRBV5-1 combines with J gene TRBJ1-1; D possibly corresponds to TRBD1 (6 bases). The CDR3 here is CASSRGGTFDEAFF. In nucleotides, the CDR3 is TGCGCCAGCAGCCGGGGGGGCACCTTTGATGAAGCTTTCTTT. Complete variable domain (other parts from reference TRBV5-1 and TRBJ1-1): KAGVTQTPRYLIKTRGQQVTLSCSPISGHRSVSWYQQTPGQGLQFLFEYFSETQRNKGNFPGRFSGRQFSNSRSEMNVSTLELGDSALYLCASSRGGTFDEAFFGQGTRLTVV.